These 10 T cell receptor beta chains share one sample of origin, sequenced in a study of T-cell memory formation after mild COVID-19. TCRdb reprocessed the 5' RACE reads via MiXCR and lists one record per CDR3 protein. This sample has about 210,000 distinct CDR3 sequences, with about 27% found just once. The sample comprised PBMCs or a T cell subset sorted from them (not recorded which). All receptors come from an adult woman who had mild COVID-19 (a few samples of this study predate the infection). Cell type and time point are not known.

The table lists this clonotype with a few counts. Relative to the germline gene, one junction end is altered; a read error may explain this. The V call is TRBV29-1, the J call TRBJ1-3; 11 nucleotides align to TRBD1. This CDR3 is built from 12 residues. CDR1 and CDR2 from the germline V gene are SQVTM and ANQGSEA. The CDR3: CSVDPGQGAKWF. CDR3 DNA sequence: TGCAGCGTTGACCCCGGACAGGGGGCCAAATGGTTT. Using reference TRBV29-1 and TRBJ1-3 for the parts outside the CDR3, the full variable domain is SAVISQKPSRDICQRGTSLTIQCQVDSQVTMMFWYRQQPGQSLTLIATANQGSEATYESGFVIDKFPISRPNLTFSTLTVSNMSPEDSSIYLCSVDPGQGAKWFGEGSWLTVV.

The chain recombines TRBV4-2 with TRBJ1-5; D possibly corresponds to TRBD1 (5 bases). The CDR3 has 14 amino acids. V dropped 0 bases and J dropped 6 bases, with 9 bases sitting between them. CDR1 and CDR2 from the germline V gene are LGHNA and YNFKEQ. In nucleotides, the CDR3 is TGTGCCAGCAGCCAAGATTGGGGGAGTCAGCCCCAGCATTTT. Its translation: CASSQDWGSQPQHF.

The V call is TRBV6-2 or TRBV6-3, the J call TRBJ2-5; 13 nucleotides match TRBD2. CDR3 size: 17 residues. V gave up 2 bases and J gave up 1 base; unmatched junction bases: 4. In germline, CDR1 is MNHEY, CDR2 SVGEGT. This chain's CDR3 is CASSYGGLAGTQETQYF. CDR3 coding DNA: TGTGCCAGCAGTTACGGGGGACTAGCGGGGACCCAAGAGACCCAGTACTTC.

This sequence joins TRBV10-3 and TRBJ2-1; perhaps TRBD2 as D (5 bases). Trimming pared 6 bases from V and 6 bases from J, leaving 18 bases between. CDR1 is ENHRY and CDR2 is SYGVKD in the germline V gene. The CDR3 sequence is 15 residues long. For the CDR3, the DNA is TGTGCCATCAGGAGAACAGTCGAGGGCCCCAATGAGCAGTTCTTC. Translated: CAIRRTVEGPNEQFF.

The rearrangement links TRBV30 to TRBJ2-7; no firm D call. The CDR3 sequence is 12 residues long. Trimming removed 4 bases from V and 3 bases from J, with 10 bases in between. Germline lookup yields CDR1 GTSNPN and CDR2 SVGIG (reference sequence). CDR3 loop: CAWTTVNYEQYF. The CDR3 DNA is TGTGCCTGGACCACAGTTAACTACGAGCAGTACTTC.

This clonotype was picked up a small number of times. The chain recombines TRBV6-2 or TRBV6-3 with TRBJ2-7; 8 nucleotides agree with TRBD1. The V segment lost 0 bases and the J segment 7 bases; nucleotides outside the gene matches: 5. The CDR3 is 14 residues long. CDR1 and CDR2 (germline): MNHEY, SVGEGT. The CDR3 spells CASSYSTGAREQYF. CDR3 nucleotide sequence: TGTGCCAGCAGTTACTCGACAGGGGCACGGGAGCAGTACTTC.

This clonotype appeared a few times. As DNA, the CDR3 is TGTGCCAGCAGTTACCCCTGGACAGGATTTATGGGACCATCGAACACTGAAGCTTTCTTT. Translation: CASSYPWTGFMGPSNTEAFF. The chain couples TRBV6-2 or TRBV6-3 to TRBJ1-1, with TRBD1 matching over 7 bases. The germline V gene has CDR1 MNHEY and CDR2 SVGEGT. With 2 bases clipped from V and 1 base from J, the junction kept 19 bases outside the gene matches. The CDR3 has 20 amino acids.

This rearrangement joins TRBV24-1 to TRBJ2-7, with D hard to call. The CDR3 consists of 12 residues. With 0 bases removed from V and 3 bases from J, the gap between germline ends came to 2 bases. The germline CDR1 and CDR2 sequences are KGHDR and SFDVKD. The DNA for the CDR3 is TGTGCCACCAGTGATTTGAACTACGAGCAGTACTTC. Translated: CATSDLNYEQYF.

This chain uses TRBV5-1 with TRBJ2-7; 7 bases are a match to TRBD2. The V segment lost 6 bases and the J segment 9 bases; nucleotides outside the gene matches: 6. Germline loops: CDR1 SGHRS, CDR2 YFSETQ. The CDR3 loop spans 11 amino acids. CDR3 amino acids: CASTGASGQYF. The CDR3 coding sequence is TGCGCCAGCACCGGGGCTAGCGGGCAGTACTTC.

V is TRBV7-2 and J is TRBJ2-2; a possible D gene is TRBD1 (5 bases). Per the germline V gene, CDR1 is SGHTA and CDR2 is FQGNSA. The V end lost 5 bases, the J end lost 6 bases, and 16 bases lay between the germline ends. There are 15 residues in the CDR3. CDR3 sequence reads: CASSPWQGAAGELFF. The DNA for the CDR3 is TGTGCCAGCAGCCCCTGGCAGGGTGCGGCCGGGGAGCTGTTTTTT.